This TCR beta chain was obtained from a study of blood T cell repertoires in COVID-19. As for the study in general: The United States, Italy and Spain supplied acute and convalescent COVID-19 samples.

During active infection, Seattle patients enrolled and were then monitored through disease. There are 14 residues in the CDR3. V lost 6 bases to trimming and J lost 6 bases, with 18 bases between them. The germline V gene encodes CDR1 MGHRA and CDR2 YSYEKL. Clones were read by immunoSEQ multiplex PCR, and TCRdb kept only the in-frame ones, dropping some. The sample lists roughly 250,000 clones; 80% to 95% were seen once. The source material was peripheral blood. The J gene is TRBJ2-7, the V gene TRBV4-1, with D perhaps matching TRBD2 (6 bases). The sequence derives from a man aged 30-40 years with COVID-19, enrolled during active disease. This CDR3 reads CASSRDSPPGEQYF. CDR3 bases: TGCGCCAGCAGTCGGGACTCCCCGCCGGGCGAGCAGTACTTC.